A single TCR beta chain is shown here with its context. In the original workflow: Amplifying reference gene primers gave estimates of nucleated cell counts. Measured with immunoSEQ multiplex PCR; TCRdb has only the in-frame clones, and not every one. The V and J calls and the clone size are those of that table, but D and trimming were determined from the DNA. The sample records around 250,000 clones, about 83% being singletons. This entry belongs to a study of blood T cell repertoires in COVID-19. About the study: Samples of COVID-19 (acute and convalescent) were obtained from the United States, Italy and Spain.

There are 18 residues in the CDR3. V lost 4 bases to trimming and J lost 10 bases; unmatched junction nucleotides: 18. Germline CDR1 and CDR2: SGHDT and YYEEEE. Sample: peripheral blood. The chain uses TRBV5-6 and TRBJ1-6; 9 bases align to TRBD1. The sequence derives from a man of 80 years or more with acute or convalescent COVID-19. This CDR3 is CASSLDTGTGNSGSPLHF. CDR3 bases: TGTGCCAGCAGCCTAGATACCGGGACAGGGAATTCGGGATCACCCCTCCACTTT.